The 6 T cell receptor beta chains given below trace back to one sample, sequenced in a study of regulatory T cells in long-lasting Graves disease. The time point was: persistent/refractory GD, antithyroid drugs over 5 years with positive TRAb. Extracted PBMC RNA gave rise to the TCR library. Arm-PCR of CDR3 regions and iRepertoire HTBI primers were used to build TCR beta libraries. TCRdb analysed the multiplex PCR reads with MiXCR anew, one entry per CDR3 protein. Among a few hundred thousand distinct CDR3 sequences, roughly 23% were seen once, and the ten largest hold 13% to 15%. The specimen comprised peripheral blood mononuclear cells (PBMCs), sampled when the disease was refractory, from a patient treated with antithyroid drugs. The receptors derive from a female donor with Graves disease.

The chain joins TRBV20-1 to TRBJ2-3, with D perhaps TRBD2 (6 bases). Germline V gene sequence: CDR1 DFQATT, CDR2 SNEGSKA (reference sequence). CDR3 length: 14 amino acids. V gave up 5 bases and J gave up 0 bases, with 12 bases separating them. CDR3 in amino acids: CSAGSGTSTDTQYF. The CDR3 DNA sequence: TGCAGTGCTGGGTCCGGGACTAGCACAGATACGCAGTATTTT.

This clonotype was recorded at least ten times. The chain has TRBV5-1 and TRBJ1-1, with D possibly matching TRBD1 (5 bases). Germline V gene sequence: CDR1 SGHRS, CDR2 YFSETQ. Trimming took 0 bases from V and 1 from J, leaving 7 bases between them. The CDR3 is 14 residues long. CDR3 protein: CASSLDGTNTEAFF. Written as DNA, the CDR3 is TGCGCCAGCAGCTTGGACGGGACGAACACTGAAGCTTTCTTT.

This clonotype was detected many times. V usage is TRBV7-9 and J usage is TRBJ1-5, with 9 bases matching TRBD1. The V gene end was trimmed by 1 base and the J gene end by 3 bases; junction bases not matched to a gene: 7. Germline V gives CDR1 SEHNR, CDR2 FQNEAQ (reference sequence). CDR3 length equals 17 residues. CDR3 in amino acids: CASSLGTGDINNQPQHF. In nucleotides, the CDR3 is TGTGCCAGCAGCTTAGGGACAGGGGATATCAACAATCAGCCCCAGCATTTT.

This clonotype has ten or more counts. V is TRBV28 and J is TRBJ2-2; D unclear. V shed 6 bases and J shed 4 bases, with 21 bases lying between them. The V gene's germline CDR1 is MDHEN and CDR2 SYDVKM. The CDR3 is made up of 17 amino acids. The CDR3, as DNA: TGTGCCAGCAGCCCCCCCGACAAATCCTTCGGCACCGGGGAGCTGTTTTTT. This translates into CASSPPDKSFGTGELFF.

The chain is built from TRBV4-1 and TRBJ2-4; D ambiguous. CDR1 and CDR2 (germline): MGHRA, YSYEKL. Between the trimmed V and J ends, which lost 4 bases and 0 bases, there was a span of 10 bases. CDR3 length: 15 amino acids. The CDR3 reads CASSLGFLAKNIQYF. CDR3 in DNA: TGCGCCAGCAGCCTCGGCTTTCTAGCCAAAAACATTCAGTACTTC.

As regards this clonotype: A much larger clone sits a single nucleotide away, making a read error possible. Here the CDR3 omits its conserved ending phenylalanine or tryptophan, so a read error is the likely source. The rearrangement joins TRBV28 to TRBJ1-1; 7 bases line up with TRBD1. V gave up 6 bases and J gave up 5 bases; unmatched junction bases: 9. The CDR3 is 14 amino acids. Germline V gives CDR1 MDHEN, CDR2 SYDVKM. CDR3 region: CASRTDRVRTEAFL. The DNA of the CDR3 is TGTGCCAGCAGAACAGACAGGGTCCGGACTGAAGCTTTCTTA.